This T cell receptor (beta chain) was found in a study of cytomegalovirus exposure and HLA in healthy donors. Study at large: The Caucasian-associated ancestry cluster contained 81% of the roughly 400 genotyped donors.

Everyone who donated was a healthy bone marrow donor. About this clone: Its specificity is unknown.

Regarding the study as a whole: An apparent linkage of common viral pathogens to several of the most significant clusters emerged in a later analysis. Only CMV serostatus was available as immune exposure information.

Both 60 Vbeta primers and 13 Jbeta primers went into the PCR. Here immunoSEQ multiplex PCR was the method, and the copy in TCRdb shows in-frame clones only, minus some. The data contain approximately 220,000 clones, roughly 85% of them seen just once; the ten biggest clones take up approximately 1.8%. The clonotype originates from a male donor in good health and CMV-seronegative. Sequenced sample: PBMCs.

The chain's CDR3 is CAWSVGAEGYTF. The DNA for the CDR3 is TGTGCCTGGAGTGTAGGGGCAGAAGGCTACACCTTC. The chain recombines TRBV30 with TRBJ1-2; perhaps TRBD1 as D (5 bases). The V end lost 0 bases, the J end lost 8 bases, and 10 bases lay between the germline ends. The CDR3 loop spans 12 amino acids. The germline gives CDR1 GTSNPN, CDR2 SVGIG (reference sequence).